This TCR beta chain derives from a study of control samples from healthy donors and cancer patients. Produced via immunoSEQ multiplex PCR; TCRdb's table is partial and in-frame only. Counted here are around 110,000 clones, over 85% occurring once; the ten biggest clones make up roughly 2.6%. V lost 5 bases, J lost 0 bases, and 23 bases lay in between. This CDR3 region has 19 residues. The germline V gene encodes CDR1 KGHDR and CDR2 SFDVKD. The TCR comes from a man between 25 and 39 years old in good health. The chain has TRBV24-1 and TRBJ2-3; D tentatively fits TRBD1 or TRBD2 (6 bases each). Sequenced material: blood. The CDR3 protein is CATSAFRGGRATSTDTQYF. In nucleotides, the CDR3 is TGTGCCACCAGTGCCTTTCGAGGGGGGCGGGCCACTAGCACAGATACGCAGTATTTT.